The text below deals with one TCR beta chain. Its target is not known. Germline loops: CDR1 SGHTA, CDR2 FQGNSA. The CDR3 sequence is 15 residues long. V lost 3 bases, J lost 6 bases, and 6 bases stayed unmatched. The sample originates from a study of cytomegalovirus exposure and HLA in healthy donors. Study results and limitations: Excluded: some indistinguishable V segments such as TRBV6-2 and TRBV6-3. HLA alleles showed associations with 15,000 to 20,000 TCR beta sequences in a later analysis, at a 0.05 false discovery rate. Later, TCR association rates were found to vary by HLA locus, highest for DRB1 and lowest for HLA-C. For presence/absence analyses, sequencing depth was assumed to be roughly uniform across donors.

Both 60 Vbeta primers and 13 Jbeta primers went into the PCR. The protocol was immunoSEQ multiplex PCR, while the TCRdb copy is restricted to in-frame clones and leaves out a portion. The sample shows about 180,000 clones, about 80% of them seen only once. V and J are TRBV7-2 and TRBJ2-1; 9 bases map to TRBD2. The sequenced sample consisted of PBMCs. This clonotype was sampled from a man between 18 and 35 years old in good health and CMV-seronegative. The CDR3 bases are TGTGCCAGCAGCTTTTTGCGGGGGGGAGGCAATGAGCAGTTCTTC. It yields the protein CASSFLRGGGNEQFF.